One and the same sample provided the 9 T cell receptor beta chains below, sequenced in a study of cytomegalovirus exposure and HLA in healthy donors (dated by TCRdb to the late 2010s). Libraries were prepared through the immunoSEQ multiplex PCR assay. For the multiplex PCR, a mixture combining 60 forward primers for TCR Vbeta segments and 13 reverse primers for TCR Jbeta segments was used. As stored in TCRdb, this immuneACCESS dataset retains in-frame rearrangements with V and J assigned. A fraction of the clones does not appear; measured against another copy, unresolved V genes explain less than half of the discrepancy, and the remainder lacks a known reason. Counted in this sample were 160,000 or so clones; around 69% of them appeared once. Approximately 3% of the sample comes from the top ten. Sequencing was carried out using PBMCs. Receptors originate from a young woman in good health and CMV-seronegative.

The chain is built from TRBV6-5 and TRBJ2-2; no clear D. Between the trimmed V and J ends, which lost 5 bases and 7 bases, there was a span of 11 bases. From germline, CDR1 is MNHEY and CDR2 SVGAGI. This CDR3 is built from 13 residues. CDR3 coding DNA: TGTGCCAGCAGTGGGTCCTCGGGCGGGGAGCTGTTTTTT. Its translation: CASSGSSGGELFF.

V usage is TRBV7-7 and J usage is TRBJ2-5; a weak D match, TRBD1 (6 bases). The CDR3 totals 14 residues. Per germline, CDR1 SSHAT and CDR2 FNYEAQ (reference sequence). The V gene lost 5 bases and the J gene lost 4 bases, with 14 bases spanning the gap. The CDR3 sequence: CASSPAGQRETQYF. The CDR3 region has the DNA TGTGCCAGCAGCCCAGCTGGACAGAGAGAGACCCAGTACTTC.

A note on this clone: Because the CDR3's place on the DNA is in doubt, the DNA is left out and the CDR3 is given as listed by TCRdb. This rearrangement joins TRBV27 to TRBJ1-5; TRBD1 was called by the table and not checked on the DNA. The CDR3 region is 15 residues in length, termini included. Germline V gene sequence: CDR1 MNHEY, CDR2 SMNVEV (reference sequence). The CDR3 is CASSSSGQGVQPQHF.

The rearrangement joins TRBV19 to TRBJ2-1; D unresolved. Trimming pared 3 bases from V and 4 bases from J, leaving 4 bases between. Germline CDR1 LNHDA, CDR2 SQIVND (reference sequence). This CDR3 region has 12 residues. The CDR3 region is CASSIEYNEQFF. CDR3 DNA sequence: TGTGCCAGTAGTATTGAGTACAATGAGCAGTTCTTC.

The V gene is TRBV11-2, the J gene TRBJ2-7, with 8 bases identical to TRBD2. CDR3 size: 12 residues. V lost 4 bases, J lost 6 bases, and 2 bases stayed unmatched. Germline V gene data show CDR1 as SGHAT and CDR2 as FQNNGV. CDR3 nucleotides: TGTGCCAGCAGCTCGGGGGGGGTCGAGCAGTACTTC. Translation: CASSSGGVEQYF.

The chain couples TRBV30 to TRBJ2-4, with 7 bases that match TRBD2. CDR1 and CDR2 from the germline V gene are GTSNPN and SVGIG (reference sequence). The CDR3 runs 14 residues. The CDR3 coding sequence is TGTGCTTCGGGGGGTACCTTGGCCAAAAACATTCAGTACTTC. Translated: CASGGTLAKNIQYF.

The chain couples TRBV4-3 to TRBJ2-7; TRBD2 is a possible D gene (6 bases). Deletions cut 5 bases from V and 5 bases from J, with 16 bases between. The CDR3 loop spans 14 amino acids. Germline V gives CDR1 LGHNA, CDR2 YSLEER. The CDR3 protein is CASSASTSFDEQYF. The CDR3 coding sequence is TGCGCCAGCAGCGCATCGACTAGTTTCGACGAGCAGTACTTC.

This rearrangement joins TRBV5-6 to TRBJ2-1; 9 bases are a match to TRBD2. There are 15 residues in the CDR3. Germline CDR1 is SGHDT and CDR2 is YYEEEE. V lost 0 bases, J lost 3 bases, and 1 base stayed unmatched. CDR3 DNA sequence: TGTGCCAGCAGCTTGGCTAGCGGGGTCTACAATGAGCAGTTCTTC. Its translation: CASSLASGVYNEQFF.

This clone was seen just once. The gene calls are TRBV30 and TRBJ2-1, with 16 bases lining up with TRBD2. V lost 1 base to trimming and J lost 3 bases; unmatched junction nucleotides: 6. The CDR3 is made up of 18 amino acids. The germline gives CDR1 GTSNPN, CDR2 SVGIG (reference sequence). CDR3 residues: CAWSAGTSGRANYNEQFF. In DNA form, the CDR3 reads TGTGCCTGGAGTGCCGGGACTAGCGGGAGGGCCAACTACAATGAGCAGTTCTTC.